The entry below describes one T cell receptor beta chain. This clonotype has more than one count but fewer than ten. This clone's antigen is unknown. It has no much larger one-base neighbor in the sample; base qualities were not kept. This sample is drawn from a study of blood T cells in healthy people across ages (dated by TCRdb to about 2015). At the level of the whole study: In model experiments, roughly one uniquely barcoded TCR beta cDNA molecule per two T cells was captured by template switching. Donors of different ages were randomly distributed across sequencing lanes to avoid experimental bias. Donors were grouped into four age groups: young (average 16 years), middle-aged (39), aged (roughly 67) and long-lived (approximately 78). Using deep sequencing normalized with unique cDNA molecular identifiers, the study measured how TCR beta repertoire diversity changes with age. The study analyzed two additional independent replicas of 1 million unique cDNA reads from the same blood draw for two donors, one aged 18 to 30 and one aged 80 or older.

Donors were 35 to 40 systemically healthy Caucasian individuals from Russia aged roughly 6 to 90 years. Around 9.9 milliliters of peripheral blood were collected from each donor into EDTA-treated Vacutainer tubes. PBMCs were isolated by Ficoll-Paque density-gradient centrifugation, with at least 6.5 million obtained per sample. Trizol reagent was used to extract total RNA from PBMCs, with at least 5 micrograms per sample. For every donor, flow cytometry on a PBMC aliquot measured the percentage of naive CD45RAhigh/CD27high T cells. General study outcomes and caveats: Compared with the aged group, the long-lived group had more naive CD4+ T cells, fewer expanded clones and increased TCR diversity, suggesting age selection. Conclusive comparison of naive and antigen-experienced compartments was prevented by the profiling of bulk unsorted PBMCs. Total diversity estimates from one million sequenced T cells were considered lower bounds and underestimates. As age increased, observed TCR beta diversity per million T cells dropped in a roughly linear way, and a significant reduction was already evident by age about 40. Because donor CMV infection status was unknown, age-related changes in expanded clonotypes were potentially confounded. The percentage of naive T cells measured by flow cytometry correlated strongly with observed TCR beta diversity.

Library creation used 5' RACE. The sequencer was an Illumina HiSeq 2500. A second about 7 to 11 cycle PCR used a sample-barcoded 5' primer and a J-beta primer mix. A unique molecular identifier was introduced onto each TCR beta cDNA molecule by a template-switch 5' adaptor carrying 12 random nucleotides. Each sample yielded at least 3 million CDR3-containing paired-end reads. First-strand cDNA synthesis was performed from all RNA using the Mint cDNA synthesis kit, with priming by a TRBC-specific oligonucleotide. After uracil-DNA glycosylase treatment, a first 18-cycle PCR used universal primers M1SS and BC2_uni_R on all cDNA. In the paper's pipeline: For normalization, 1 million high-quality reads were randomly selected from each sample, with every read carrying a distinct molecular identifier. Reads with shared molecular identifiers were discarded instead of being binned into consensus sequences. MiTCR, with a Q25 quality threshold and the strictest error-elimination algorithm, was used for CDR3 identification, clonotype clustering and error correction. Lower-bound total TCR beta diversity was estimated with a nonparametric unseen species model using Euler transformation. The public reads were reprocessed in TCRdb via fastp at Q25 and MiXCR, keeping in-frame beta chains. Identical CDR3 protein sequences are pooled into one entry, listed with their most common genes and DNA. TCRdb, not the authors, supplied the V and J calls. The sample table contains around 970,000 distinct CDR3 sequences; only one count was recorded for roughly half of them. Clones ranked in the top ten supply roughly a fifth of the sample.

The cysteine opens and the phenylalanine closes a CDR3 of 16 amino acids. Only the CDR3 region is kept as DNA, spanning 48 bases read in frame from base 1. V lost 4 bases and J lost 8 bases; the stretch between them is 20 bases long. Reading the germline V gene gives CDR1 LGHNA and CDR2 YNFKEQ. Sequencing input: blood. Recombination connected TRBV4-2 to TRBJ1-4, with TRBD1 as a weak D call on 6 bases. The origin of this receptor is a woman in her sixties in good health. This receptor has the CDR3 CASSRQTGGAREKLFF. The DNA sequence is TGTGCCAGCAGCCGCCAAACGGGGGGGGCGCGGGAAAAACTGTTTTTT.